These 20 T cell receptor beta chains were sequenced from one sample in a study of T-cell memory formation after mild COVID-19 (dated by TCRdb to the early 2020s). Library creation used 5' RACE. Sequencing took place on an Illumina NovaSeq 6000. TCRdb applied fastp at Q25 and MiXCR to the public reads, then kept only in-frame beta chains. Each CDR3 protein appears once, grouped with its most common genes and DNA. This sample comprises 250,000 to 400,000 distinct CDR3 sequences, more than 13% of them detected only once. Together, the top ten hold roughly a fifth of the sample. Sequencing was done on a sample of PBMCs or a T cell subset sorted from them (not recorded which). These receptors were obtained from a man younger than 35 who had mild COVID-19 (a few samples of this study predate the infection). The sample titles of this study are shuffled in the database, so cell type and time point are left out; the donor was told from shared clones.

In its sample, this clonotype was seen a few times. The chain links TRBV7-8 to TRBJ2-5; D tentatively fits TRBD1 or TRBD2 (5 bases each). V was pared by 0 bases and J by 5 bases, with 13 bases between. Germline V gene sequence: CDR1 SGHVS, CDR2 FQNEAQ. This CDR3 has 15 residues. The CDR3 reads CASSLARGLQETQYF. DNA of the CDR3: TGTGCCAGCAGCTTAGCCCGGGGCCTACAGGAGACCCAGTACTTC. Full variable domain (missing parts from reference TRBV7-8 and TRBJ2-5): GAGVSQSPRYKVAKRGQDVALRCDPISGHVSLFWYQQALGQGPEFLTYFQNEAQLDKSGLPSDRFFAERPEGSVSTLKIQRTQQEDSAVYLCASSLARGLQETQYFGPGTRLLVL.

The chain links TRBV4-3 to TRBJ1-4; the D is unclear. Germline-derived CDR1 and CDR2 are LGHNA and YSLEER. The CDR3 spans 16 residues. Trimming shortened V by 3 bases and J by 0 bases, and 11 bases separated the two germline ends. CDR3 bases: TGCGCCAGCAGCCAGAGGACCCGGCCAACTAATGAAAAACTGTTTTTT. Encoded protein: CASSQRTRPTNEKLFF.

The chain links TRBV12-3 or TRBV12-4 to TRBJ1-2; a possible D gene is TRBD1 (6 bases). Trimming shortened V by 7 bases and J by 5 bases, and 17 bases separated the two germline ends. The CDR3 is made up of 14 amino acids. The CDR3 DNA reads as TGTGCCAGCACCCCAACCGGCAGGGGTTATGGCTACACCTTC. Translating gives CASTPTGRGYGYTF.

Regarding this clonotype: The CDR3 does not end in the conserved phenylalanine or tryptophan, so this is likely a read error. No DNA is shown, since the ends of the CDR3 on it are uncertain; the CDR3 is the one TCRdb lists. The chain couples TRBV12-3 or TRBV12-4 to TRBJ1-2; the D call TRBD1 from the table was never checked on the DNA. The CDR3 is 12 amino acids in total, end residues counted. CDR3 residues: CASSFISRDYHS.

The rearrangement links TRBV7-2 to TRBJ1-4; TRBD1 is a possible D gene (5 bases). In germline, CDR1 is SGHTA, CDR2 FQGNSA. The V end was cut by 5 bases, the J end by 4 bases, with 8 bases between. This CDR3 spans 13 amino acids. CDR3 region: CASSRGGNEKLFF. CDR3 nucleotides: TGTGCCAGCAGCCGTGGGGGTAATGAAAAACTGTTTTTT. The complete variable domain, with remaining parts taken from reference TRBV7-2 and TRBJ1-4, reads GAGVSQSPSNKVTEKGKDVELRCDPISGHTALYWYRQSLGQGLEFLIYFQGNSAPDKSGLPSDRFSAERTGGSVSTLTIQRTQQEDSAVYLCASSRGGNEKLFFGSGTQLSVL.

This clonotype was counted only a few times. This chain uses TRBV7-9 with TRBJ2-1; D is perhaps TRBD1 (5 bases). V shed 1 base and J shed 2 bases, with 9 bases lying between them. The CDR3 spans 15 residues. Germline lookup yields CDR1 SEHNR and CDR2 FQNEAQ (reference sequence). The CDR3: CASSLGRQTYNEQFF. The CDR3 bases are TGTGCCAGCAGCTTAGGGAGACAGACCTACAATGAGCAGTTCTTC.

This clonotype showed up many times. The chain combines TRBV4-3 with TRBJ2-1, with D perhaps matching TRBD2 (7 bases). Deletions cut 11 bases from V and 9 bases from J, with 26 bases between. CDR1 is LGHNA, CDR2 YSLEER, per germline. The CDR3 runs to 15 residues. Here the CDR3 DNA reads TGCGCCGCAAGCGTTCGGGGGGCCTTGGTCGGTGAGCAGTTCTTC. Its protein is CAASVRGALVGEQFF.

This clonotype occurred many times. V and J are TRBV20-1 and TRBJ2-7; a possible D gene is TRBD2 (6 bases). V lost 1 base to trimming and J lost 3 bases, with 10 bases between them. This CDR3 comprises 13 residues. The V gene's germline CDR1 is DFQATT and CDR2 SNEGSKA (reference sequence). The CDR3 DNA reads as TGCAGTGCTAGAGTGGGGGGATTCTACGAGCAGTACGTC. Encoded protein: CSARVGGFYEQYV.

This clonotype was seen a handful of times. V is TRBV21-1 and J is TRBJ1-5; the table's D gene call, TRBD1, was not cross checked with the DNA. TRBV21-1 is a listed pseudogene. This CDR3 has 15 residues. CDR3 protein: CASRWDRGQGQPQHF. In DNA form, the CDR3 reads TGTGCCAGCAGATGGGACAGGGGGCAAGGGCAGCCCCAGCATTTT.

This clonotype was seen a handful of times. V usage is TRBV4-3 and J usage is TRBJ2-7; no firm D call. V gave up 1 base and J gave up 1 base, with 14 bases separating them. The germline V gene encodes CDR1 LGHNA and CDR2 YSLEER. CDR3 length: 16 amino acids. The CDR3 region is CASSQGLGSYSYEQYF. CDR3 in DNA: TGCGCCAGCAGCCAAGGTCTGGGGTCATATTCCTACGAGCAGTACTTC.

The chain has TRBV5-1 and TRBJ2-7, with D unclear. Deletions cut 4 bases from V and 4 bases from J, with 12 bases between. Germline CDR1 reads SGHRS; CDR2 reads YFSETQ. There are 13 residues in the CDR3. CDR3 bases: TGCGCCAGCAGCGGGATAGATCGGTACGAGCAGTACTTC. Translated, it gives CASSGIDRYEQYF. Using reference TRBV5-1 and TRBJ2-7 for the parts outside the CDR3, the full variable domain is KAGVTQTPRYLIKTRGQQVTLSCSPISGHRSVSWYQQTPGQGLQFLFEYFSETQRNKGNFPGRFSGRQFSNSRSEMNVSTLELGDSALYLCASSGIDRYEQYFGPGTRLTVT.

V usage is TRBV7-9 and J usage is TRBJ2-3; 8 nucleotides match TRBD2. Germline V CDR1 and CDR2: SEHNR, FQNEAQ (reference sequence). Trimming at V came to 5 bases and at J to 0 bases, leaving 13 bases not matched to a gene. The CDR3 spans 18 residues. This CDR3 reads CASSPKKRVAGSTDTQYF. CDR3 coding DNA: TGTGCCAGCAGCCCGAAAAAGCGAGTAGCGGGGAGCACAGATACGCAGTATTTT.

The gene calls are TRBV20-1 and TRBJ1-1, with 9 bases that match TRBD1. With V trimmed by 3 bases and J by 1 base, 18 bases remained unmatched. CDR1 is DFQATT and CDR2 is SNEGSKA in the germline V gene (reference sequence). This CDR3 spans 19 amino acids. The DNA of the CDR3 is TGCAGTGCTAGGGACCCGGGACAGGGAGGTGGGTCAGCGAACACTGAAGCTTTCTTT. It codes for CSARDPGQGGGSANTEAFF.

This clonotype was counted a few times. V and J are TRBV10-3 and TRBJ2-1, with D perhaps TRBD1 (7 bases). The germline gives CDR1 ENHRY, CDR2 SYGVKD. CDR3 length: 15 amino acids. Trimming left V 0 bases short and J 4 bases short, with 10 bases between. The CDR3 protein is CAISESRGEYNEQFF. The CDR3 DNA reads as TGTGCCATCAGTGAGTCCAGGGGGGAGTACAATGAGCAGTTCTTC.

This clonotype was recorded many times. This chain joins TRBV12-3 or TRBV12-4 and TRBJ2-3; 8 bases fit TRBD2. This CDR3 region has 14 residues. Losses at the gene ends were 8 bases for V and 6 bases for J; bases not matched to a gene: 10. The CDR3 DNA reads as TGTGCCAGCTCTATCGGGGGGGCCGTGGATACGCAGTATTTT. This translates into CASSIGGAVDTQYF.

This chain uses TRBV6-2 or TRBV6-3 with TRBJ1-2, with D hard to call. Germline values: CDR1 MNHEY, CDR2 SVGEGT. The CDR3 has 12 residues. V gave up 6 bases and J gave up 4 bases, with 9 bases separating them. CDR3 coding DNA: TGTGCCAGCAGCGCCGTGGGCTATGGCTACACCTTC. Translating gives CASSAVGYGYTF.

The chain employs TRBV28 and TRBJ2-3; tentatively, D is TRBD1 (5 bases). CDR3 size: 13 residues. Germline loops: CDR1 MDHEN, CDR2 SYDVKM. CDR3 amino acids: CAAQGPSTDTQYF. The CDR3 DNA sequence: TGTGCGGCCCAGGGTCCCTCCACAGATACGCAGTATTTT.

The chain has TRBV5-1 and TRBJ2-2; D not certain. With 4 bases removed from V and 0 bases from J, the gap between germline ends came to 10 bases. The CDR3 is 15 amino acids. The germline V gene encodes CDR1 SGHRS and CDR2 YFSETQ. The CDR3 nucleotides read TGCGCCAGCAGCCCAACTGTCCCGAACACCGGGGAGCTGTTTTTT. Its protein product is CASSPTVPNTGELFF. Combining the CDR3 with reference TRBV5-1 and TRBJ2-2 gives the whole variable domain KAGVTQTPRYLIKTRGQQVTLSCSPISGHRSVSWYQQTPGQGLQFLFEYFSETQRNKGNFPGRFSGRQFSNSRSEMNVSTLELGDSALYLCASSPTVPNTGELFFGEGSRLTVL.

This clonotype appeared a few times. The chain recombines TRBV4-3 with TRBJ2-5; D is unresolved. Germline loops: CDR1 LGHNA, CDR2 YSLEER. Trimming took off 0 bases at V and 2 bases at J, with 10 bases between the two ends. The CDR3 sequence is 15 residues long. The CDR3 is CASSQDHPAQETQYF. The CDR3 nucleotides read TGCGCCAGCAGCCAAGATCACCCAGCACAAGAGACCCAGTACTTC.

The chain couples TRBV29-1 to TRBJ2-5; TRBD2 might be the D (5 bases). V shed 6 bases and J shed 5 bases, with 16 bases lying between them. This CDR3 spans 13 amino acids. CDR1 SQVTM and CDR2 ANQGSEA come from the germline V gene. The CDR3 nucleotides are TGCAGCGTCTCGGACTGGCCCCGGGAGACCCAGTACTTC. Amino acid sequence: CSVSDWPRETQYF. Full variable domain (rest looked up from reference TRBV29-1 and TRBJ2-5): SAVISQKPSRDICQRGTSLTIQCQVDSQVTMMFWYRQQPGQSLTLIATANQGSEATYESGFVIDKFPISRPNLTFSTLTVSNMSPEDSSIYLCSVSDWPRETQYFGPGTRLLVL.